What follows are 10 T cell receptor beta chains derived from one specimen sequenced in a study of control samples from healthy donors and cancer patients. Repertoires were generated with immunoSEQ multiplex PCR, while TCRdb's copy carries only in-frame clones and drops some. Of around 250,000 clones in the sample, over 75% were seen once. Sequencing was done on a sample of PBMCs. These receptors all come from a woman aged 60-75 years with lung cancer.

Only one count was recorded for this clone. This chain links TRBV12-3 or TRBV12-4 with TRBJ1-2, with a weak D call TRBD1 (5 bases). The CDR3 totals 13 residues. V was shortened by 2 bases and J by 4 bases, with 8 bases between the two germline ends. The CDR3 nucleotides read TGTGCCAGCAGTTTATGGGGGATCTATGGCTACACCTTC. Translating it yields CASSLWGIYGYTF.

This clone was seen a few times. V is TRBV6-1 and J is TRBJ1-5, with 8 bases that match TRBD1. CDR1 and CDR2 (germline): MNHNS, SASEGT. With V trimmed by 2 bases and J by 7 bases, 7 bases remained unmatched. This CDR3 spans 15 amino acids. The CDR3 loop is CASSETGTGLQPQHF. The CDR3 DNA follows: TGTGCCAGCAGTGAAACTGGGACAGGACTGCAGCCCCAGCATTTT.

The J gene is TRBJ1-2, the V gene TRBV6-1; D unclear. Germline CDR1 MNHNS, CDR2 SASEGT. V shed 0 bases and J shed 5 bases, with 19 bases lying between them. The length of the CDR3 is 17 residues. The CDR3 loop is CASSEAWGAILGYGYTF. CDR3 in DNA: TGTGCCAGCAGTGAAGCTTGGGGAGCAATACTGGGGTATGGCTACACCTTC.

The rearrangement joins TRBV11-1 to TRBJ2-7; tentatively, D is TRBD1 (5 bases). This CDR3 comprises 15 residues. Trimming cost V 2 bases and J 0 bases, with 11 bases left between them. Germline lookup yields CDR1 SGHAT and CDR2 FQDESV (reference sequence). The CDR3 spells CASSLSAGPSYEQYF. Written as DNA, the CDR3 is TGTGCCAGCAGCTTAAGCGCAGGGCCCTCCTACGAGCAGTACTTC. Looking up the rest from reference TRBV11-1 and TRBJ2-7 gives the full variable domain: EAEVAQSPRYKITEKSQAVAFWCDPISGHATLYWYRQILGQGPELLVQFQDESVVDDSQLPKDRFSAERLKGVDSTLKIQPAELGDSAMYLCASSLSAGPSYEQYFGPGTRLTVT.

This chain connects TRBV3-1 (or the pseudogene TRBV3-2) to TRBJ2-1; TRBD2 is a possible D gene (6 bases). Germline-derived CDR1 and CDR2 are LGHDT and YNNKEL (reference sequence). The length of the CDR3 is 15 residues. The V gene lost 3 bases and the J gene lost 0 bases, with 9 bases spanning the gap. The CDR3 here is CASSHSGGSYNEQFF. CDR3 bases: TGTGCCAGCAGCCATTCCGGGGGCTCCTACAATGAGCAGTTCTTC.

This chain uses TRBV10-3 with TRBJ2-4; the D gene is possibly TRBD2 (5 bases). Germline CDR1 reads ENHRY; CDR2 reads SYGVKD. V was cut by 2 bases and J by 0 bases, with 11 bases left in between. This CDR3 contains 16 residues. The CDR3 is CAISEGQRLAKNIQYF. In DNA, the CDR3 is TGTGCCATCAGTGAGGGCCAGCGGTTAGCCAAAAACATTCAGTACTTC.

CDR3 sequence reads: CASSLTGRITEAFF. The CDR3 coding sequence is TGTGCCAGCAGCTTAACGGGAAGGATCACTGAAGCTTTCTTT. The chain couples TRBV7-3 to TRBJ1-1; D gene uncertain. V dropped 0 bases and J dropped 4 bases, with 9 bases sitting between them. Germline assignment: CDR1 SGHTA and CDR2 FQGTGA. CDR3 length equals 14 residues.

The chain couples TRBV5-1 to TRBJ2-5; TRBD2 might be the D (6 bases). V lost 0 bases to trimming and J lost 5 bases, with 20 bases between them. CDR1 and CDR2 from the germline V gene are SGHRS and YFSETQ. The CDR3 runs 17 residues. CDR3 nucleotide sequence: TGCGCCAGCAGCTTGGCGCGAGCGGAGGGGTATGGGGAGACCCAGTACTTC. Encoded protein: CASSLARAEGYGETQYF.

The CDR3 spells CASSQGPRASGNQPQHF. The CDR3 bases are TGTGCCAGCAGCCAAGGTCCCAGGGCTTCGGGCAATCAGCCCCAGCATTTT. The genes are TRBV4-2 and TRBJ1-5; a weak D match, TRBD1 (5 bases). This CDR3 is built from 17 residues. V was cut by 1 base and J by 2 bases, with 15 bases left in between. Germline-derived CDR1 and CDR2 are LGHNA and YNFKEQ.

The CDR3 reads CASSFGRINSPLHF. CDR3 in DNA: TGTGCCAGCAGCTTCGGGCGGATTAATTCACCCCTCCACTTT. This chain joins TRBV5-8 and TRBJ1-6; D not resolved. The V gene lost 2 bases and the J gene lost 6 bases, with 9 bases spanning the gap. Per germline, CDR1 SGHTS and CDR2 YDEGEE. This CDR3 spans 14 amino acids.